This T cell receptor beta chain was retrieved from a study of memory CD4+ T cells and cytomegalovirus serostatus. In regard to this clone: Its antigen is as yet unknown.

Study results and limitations: A US-trained random forest predicted CMV serostatus with median AUC around 0.91.

Produced via immunoSEQ multiplex PCR; TCRdb's table is partial and in-frame only. Of just under 40,000 clones in the sample, around 79% were seen once. The germline CDR1 and CDR2 sequences are MRHNA and SNTAGT. The CDR3 length is 16 residues. Deletions cut 0 bases from V and 6 bases from J, with 15 bases between. The sort gate was single viable CD3+CD4+CD8-CD45RO+ cells for memory CD4+ T cells. Sequencing used memory CD4+ T cells from blood. This TCR was sampled from an adult in good health and CMV-seronegative. V and J are TRBV6-4 and TRBJ2-1, with D perhaps assigned TRBD1 or TRBD2 (5 bases each). The CDR3: CASSDSTRRGANEQFF. The CDR3 DNA reads TGTGCCAGCAGTGACTCGACCCGGAGAGGGGCCAATGAGCAGTTCTTC.